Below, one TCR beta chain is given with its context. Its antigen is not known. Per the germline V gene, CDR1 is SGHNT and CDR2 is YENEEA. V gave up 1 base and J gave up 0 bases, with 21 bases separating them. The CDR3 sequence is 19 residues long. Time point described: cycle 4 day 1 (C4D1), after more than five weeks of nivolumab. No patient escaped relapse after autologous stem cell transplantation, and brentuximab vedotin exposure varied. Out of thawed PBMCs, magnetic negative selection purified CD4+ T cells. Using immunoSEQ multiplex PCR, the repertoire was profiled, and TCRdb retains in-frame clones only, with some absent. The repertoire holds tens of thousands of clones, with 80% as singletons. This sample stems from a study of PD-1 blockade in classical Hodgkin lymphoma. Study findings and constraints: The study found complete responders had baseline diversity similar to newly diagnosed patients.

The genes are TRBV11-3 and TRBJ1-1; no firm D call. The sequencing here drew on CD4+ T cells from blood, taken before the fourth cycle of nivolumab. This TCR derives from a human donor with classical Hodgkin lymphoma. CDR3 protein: CASSLGLVTPQQMNTEAFF. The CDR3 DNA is TGTGCCAGCAGCTTAGGTCTCGTGACTCCACAGCAGATGAACACTGAAGCTTTCTTT.